The 22 T cell receptor beta chains below were found in one sample sequenced in a study of T cell repertoires in cytomegalovirus infection. MiXCR was run by TCRdb on the reads, yielding one entry per CDR3 protein. The sample lists about 260,000 distinct CDR3 sequences, around 15% occurring once. Sample: PBMCs. These receptors came from a human donor in good health (CMV status not recorded). Some clones in this sample may be carry-over from other donors' samples.

This clonotype was observed at least ten times. This sequence joins TRBV7-2 and TRBJ1-6, with TRBD1 matching 7 bases. Germline CDR1 SGHTA, CDR2 FQGNSA. The V gene end was trimmed by 4 bases and the J gene end by 10 bases; junction bases not matched to a gene: 7. This CDR3 contains 14 residues. CDR3 DNA sequence: TGTGCCAGCAGCTCGACAGGGTTTGAGTCACCCCTCCACTTT. This gives the protein CASSSTGFESPLHF.

At least ten counts were recorded for this clonotype. This sequence joins TRBV7-6 and TRBJ1-2, with D unresolved. V lost 3 bases to trimming and J lost 6 bases, with 11 bases between them. Germline-derived CDR1 and CDR2 are SGHVS and FNYEAQ. The CDR3 sequence is 13 residues long. CDR3 residues: CASSFVRSNGYTF. The CDR3 DNA sequence: TGTGCCAGCAGCTTCGTCAGGAGCAATGGCTACACCTTC.

Ten or more counts support this clonotype. The chain is built from TRBV7-2 and TRBJ1-4, with 7 nucleotides matching TRBD1. The CDR3 spans 15 residues. Looked up from germline, CDR1 is SGHTA and CDR2 is FQGNSA. The V gene end was trimmed by 4 bases and the J gene end by 0 bases; junction bases not matched to a gene: 2. The CDR3 region is CASSWTGSTNEKLFF. The CDR3 DNA reads as TGTGCCAGCAGCTGGACAGGCTCAACTAATGAAAAACTGTTTTTT.

The table lists this clonotype with many counts. The J gene is TRBJ1-1, the V gene TRBV6-1; D gene ambiguous. Per the germline V gene, CDR1 is MNHNS and CDR2 is SASEGT. V was cut by 10 bases and J by 5 bases, with 17 bases left in between. This CDR3 has 13 amino acids. CDR3 protein: CATRILFQTEAFF. The CDR3 nucleotides are TGTGCCACCCGAATTTTGTTCCAGACTGAAGCTTTCTTT.

This chain uses TRBV6-6 with TRBJ2-1; 13 bases map to TRBD2. Per the germline V gene, CDR1 is MNHNY and CDR2 is SVGAGI (reference sequence). Unmatched junction bases numbered 7, after V lost 2 bases and J lost 3 bases. This CDR3 is built from 18 residues. CDR3 in amino acids: CASSYTSGRAWGYNEQFF. Here the CDR3 DNA reads TGTGCCAGCAGTTACACTAGCGGGAGGGCCTGGGGCTACAATGAGCAGTTCTTC.

The chain employs TRBV19 and TRBJ1-1, with a weak D call TRBD1 (5 bases). V was cut by 5 bases and J by 4 bases, with 14 bases left in between. The CDR3 extends over 14 amino acids. Looked up from germline, CDR1 is LNHDA and CDR2 is SQIVND (reference sequence). The CDR3 DNA follows: TGTGCCAGTAGTTCAGGGACCTTGGGCACTGAAGCTTTCTTT. As protein: CASSSGTLGTEAFF.

This clonotype was recorded a few times. The CDR3 DNA reads TGTGCCAGCAGCTTAATTGACACCTCCTACGAGCAGTACTTC. It is translated as CASSLIDTSYEQYF. The chain carries TRBV11-1 and TRBJ2-7, with D unclear. With 2 bases removed from V and 0 bases from J, the gap between germline ends came to 8 bases. Germline assignment: CDR1 SGHAT and CDR2 FQDESV (reference sequence). The CDR3 totals 14 residues.

The V call is TRBV19, the J call TRBJ2-7; a weak D match, TRBD1 (5 bases). The ends were cut back, 5 bases at V and 3 bases at J, with 14 bases in the middle. Per germline, CDR1 LNHDA and CDR2 SQIVND (reference sequence). The CDR3 is 14 amino acids. CDR3: CASSPRAIGYEQYF. The CDR3 region has the DNA TGTGCCAGTAGTCCCAGGGCAATCGGCTACGAGCAGTACTTC.

This clonotype was detected many times. The chain uses TRBV28 and TRBJ2-5; D is ambiguous. Trimming removed 4 bases at V and 7 bases at J, with 22 bases between. Germline CDR1 MDHEN, CDR2 SYDVKM. The CDR3 has 16 amino acids. Here the CDR3 reads CASSSPTLGDPGTQYF. CDR3 nucleotide sequence: TGTGCCAGCAGTTCCCCGACACTCGGCGATCCTGGGACCCAGTACTTC. The full variable domain, rest sourced from reference TRBV28 and TRBJ2-5, is DVKVTQSSRYLVKRTGEKVFLECVQDMDHENMFWYRQDPGLGLRLIYFSYDVKMKEKGDIPEGYSVSREKKERFSLILESASTNQTSMYLCASSSPTLGDPGTQYFGPGTRLLVL.

This clonotype has at least ten counts. The CDR3 loop reads CASSFSNVRDNEQFF. In DNA form, the CDR3 reads TGTGCCAGCAGCTTCTCAAACGTCAGGGACAATGAGCAGTTCTTC. The chain has TRBV7-2 and TRBJ2-1, with D perhaps TRBD1 (5 bases). Trimming cost V 3 bases and J 5 bases, with 14 bases left between them. Germline V gives CDR1 SGHTA, CDR2 FQGNSA. The CDR3 loop spans 15 amino acids.

Only a few counts were recorded for this clonotype. This sequence joins TRBV27 and TRBJ1-5; a weak D match, TRBD1 (5 bases). CDR1 and CDR2 from the germline V gene are MNHEY and SMNVEV (reference sequence). Trimming took 5 bases from V and 6 from J, leaving 14 bases between them. The CDR3 has 14 residues. CDR3 loop: CASSTLGVGQPQHF. The DNA of the CDR3 is TGTGCCAGCAGTACACTGGGGGTGGGTCAGCCCCAGCATTTT.

This clonotype was found a few times. The chain links TRBV20-1 to TRBJ1-5, with D perhaps TRBD1 (5 bases). There are 14 residues in the CDR3. Deletions cut 3 bases from V and 0 bases from J, with 9 bases between. Germline V gene lookup returns CDR1 DFQATT and CDR2 SNEGSKA (reference sequence). DNA of the CDR3: TGCAGTGCTAGGAAGGGGAGTAGCAATCAGCCCCAGCATTTT. This sequence encodes CSARKGSSNQPQHF.

This sequence joins TRBV5-6 and TRBJ1-1; a possible D gene is TRBD1 (6 bases). The CDR3 has 10 residues. V was clipped by 7 bases and J by 12 bases, with 13 bases between them. Germline assignment: CDR1 SGHDT and CDR2 YYEEEE. The CDR3: CASPRGGPFF. The CDR3 region has the DNA TGTGCCAGCCCGCGGGGGGGCCCTTTCTTT.

This clonotype showed up just a few times. The chain combines TRBV12-3 or TRBV12-4 with TRBJ1-1; weak D call: TRBD1 (5 bases). The V end lost 0 bases, the J end lost 1 base, and 12 bases lay between the germline ends. The CDR3 is 16 residues long. The CDR3 sequence: CASSLATGRENTEAFF. The DNA for the CDR3 is TGTGCCAGCAGTTTAGCCACGGGACGTGAGAACACTGAAGCTTTCTTT.

There are a few counts of this clonotype. The chain employs TRBV25-1 and TRBJ1-5; D not certain. CDR3 length: 14 residues. V dropped 6 bases and J dropped 1 base, with 10 bases sitting between them. Germline lookup yields CDR1 MGHDK and CDR2 SYGVNS. The CDR3 is CASRAGGSNQPQHF. The CDR3 bases are TGTGCCAGCAGAGCGGGCGGGAGCAATCAGCCCCAGCATTTT. The variable domain in full, with the rest retrieved from reference TRBV25-1 and TRBJ1-5, is EADIYQTPRYLVIGTGKKITLECSQTMGHDKMYWYQQDPGMELHLIHYSYGVNSTEKGDLSSESTVSRIRTEHFPLTLESARPSHTSQYLCASRAGGSNQPQHFGDGTRLSIL.

This clonotype has just a few counts. This sequence joins TRBV6-5 and TRBJ2-2; 9 bases match TRBD2. V was clipped by 7 bases and J by 4 bases; unmatched bases: 4. Per germline, CDR1 MNHEY and CDR2 SVGAGI. The CDR3 runs to 14 residues. CDR3 nucleotides: TGTGCCAGCAAAAAAGCGGGAGGCACCGGGGAGCTGTTTTTT. Translation gives CASKKAGGTGELFF.

This clonotype was seen ten or more times. The CDR3 spells CASSLQRESYEQYF. The CDR3 DNA reads as TGTGCCAGCAGCTTACAGCGGGAAAGCTACGAGCAGTACTTC. V usage is TRBV7-2 and J usage is TRBJ2-7, with 7 bases identical to TRBD2. The CDR3 runs to 14 residues. The germline V gene has CDR1 SGHTA and CDR2 FQGNSA. Trimming removed 2 bases from V and 3 bases from J; junction bases left unmatched: 4. The full variable domain, its missing parts supplied by reference TRBV7-2 and TRBJ2-7, is GAGVSQSPSNKVTEKGKDVELRCDPISGHTALYWYRQSLGQGLEFLIYFQGNSAPDKSGLPSDRFSAERTGGSVSTLTIQRTQQEDSAVYLCASSLQRESYEQYFGPGTRLTVT.

The V and J genes are TRBV19 and TRBJ2-7; D ambiguous. V dropped 4 bases and J dropped 2 bases, with 12 bases sitting between them. Germline loops: CDR1 LNHDA, CDR2 SQIVND (reference sequence). The CDR3 length is 14 residues. The CDR3 reads CASSSQANPYEQYF. The CDR3 DNA is TGTGCCAGTAGTAGTCAGGCCAATCCCTACGAGCAGTACTTC.

The rearrangement uses TRBV7-2 and TRBJ2-2; TRBD2 aligns across 7 bases. The J segment lost 0 bases and the V segment lost 1 base, leaving 11 bases of the junction unmatched. Per germline, CDR1 SGHTA and CDR2 FQGNSA. The CDR3 length is 19 residues. CDR3 DNA: TGTGCCAGCAGCTTAGGGCTACGATGGGCGGGGGCGAACACCGGGGAGCTGTTTTTT. Translation: CASSLGLRWAGANTGELFF.

This clonotype occurred many times. This chain uses TRBV7-9 with TRBJ1-2; no clear D gene. The CDR3 runs to 15 residues. Germline loops: CDR1 SEHNR, CDR2 FQNEAQ (reference sequence). V dropped 5 bases and J dropped 2 bases, with 15 bases sitting between them. This CDR3 is CASSETGDWNYGYTF. The DNA of the CDR3 is TGTGCCAGCAGCGAGACGGGAGACTGGAACTATGGCTACACCTTC.

There are a few counts of this clonotype. Written as DNA, the CDR3 is TGTGCCAGCTCACCGGACAGGGTCTCAGCTAACTATGGCTACACCTTC. Translation gives CASSPDRVSANYGYTF. This chain uses TRBV18 with TRBJ1-2; TRBD1 matches 8 bases. CDR3 length equals 16 residues. Per germline, CDR1 KGHSH and CDR2 LQKENI. V was pared by 3 bases and J by 0 bases, with 6 bases of the junction left unmatched.

In this sample, this clonotype turned up many times. The chain employs TRBV6-2 or TRBV6-3 and TRBJ1-5; 8 bases fit TRBD1. Germline assignment: CDR1 MNHEY and CDR2 SVGEGT. With 6 bases clipped from V and 3 bases from J, the junction kept 7 bases outside the gene matches. The CDR3 loop spans 15 amino acids. This CDR3 is CASSPRDRLNQPQHF. CDR3 in DNA: TGTGCCAGCAGCCCCAGGGACAGGCTCAATCAGCCCCAGCATTTT.